Reported below is one TCR beta chain. What it binds is not known. A much more abundant neighbour one base away suggests this may be a read error. It was RNA transcripts that yielded the amplified TCR beta CDR3 regions. The TCR CDR3 first-round RT-PCR relied on the HTBI primer set. TCRdb re-called the multiplex PCR reads with MiXCR, one entry per CDR3 protein. The sample consists of some 650,000 distinct CDR3 sequences, roughly 16% of them appearing once. Germline CDR1 and CDR2: SGHAT and FQNNGV. V was shortened by 5 bases and J by 12 bases, with 10 bases between the two germline ends. The CDR3 totals 10 residues. The sample originates from a study of T cells in Graves' hyperthyroidism and ophthalmopathy. The study, taken as a whole, reports: Most expanded thyroid clonotypes above 0.001 also appeared in blood.

For ophthalmopathy patients, the Clinical Activity Score was at least 3 and the NOSPECS grade at least 4; duration was under 3 months. This receptor was obtained from a woman in her forties with Graves' ophthalmopathy. The chain is built from TRBV11-2 and TRBJ1-2; D ambiguous. Sequencing input: blood. CDR3 nucleotide sequence: TGTGCCAGCAGCCTTTTAGGCCACACCTTC. Translating it yields CASSLLGHTF.